Below, 3 T cell receptor beta chains from the same sample are listed, as sequenced in a study of T cell responses to AZD1222 COVID-19 vaccine. Assay used: immunoSEQ multiplex PCR; TCRdb lists only in-frame clones, some missing. The sample comprises 110,000 or so clones, more than 70% of which are singletons, and 17% rests with the top ten. Specimen: peripheral blood, collected 28 days after the second AZD1222 dose. All receptors derive from an adult who received the AZD1222 COVID-19 vaccine.

J is TRBJ2-7 and V is TRBV11-3; D call uncertain. The CDR3 extends over 12 amino acids. Trimming shortened V by 5 bases and J by 6 bases, and 11 bases separated the two germline ends. CDR1 is SGHNT, CDR2 YENEEA, per germline. The CDR3 sequence: CASSSGLGEQYF. The CDR3 DNA sequence: TGTGCCAGCAGCAGTGGTCTCGGCGAGCAGTACTTC.

The gene calls are TRBV10-3 and TRBJ1-1; D is unclear. CDR3 size: 12 residues. The ends were cut back, 4 bases at V and 4 bases at J, with 7 bases in the middle. Germline assignment: CDR1 ENHRY and CDR2 SYGVKD. CDR3: CAISAAGTEAFF. DNA of the CDR3: TGTGCCATCAGTGCGGCTGGCACTGAAGCTTTCTTT.

The chain carries TRBV4-3 and TRBJ2-1; 9 positions match TRBD2. With V trimmed by 1 base and J by 0 bases, 4 bases remained unmatched. CDR1 is LGHNA, CDR2 YSLEER, per germline. This CDR3 comprises 17 residues. CDR3 nucleotides: TGCGCCAGCAGCCAAGGGGTAGCGGGGGCCTCCTACAATGAGCAGTTCTTC. It yields the protein CASSQGVAGASYNEQFF.